This T cell receptor (beta chain) emerged from a study of beta chain features in type 1 diabetes. Findings and limits, study-wide: Shorter TCRB CDR3s, moderately but significantly so, marked every one of the four CD4+ subsets in Type 1 diabetes patients.

The CDR3 contains 15 residues. The trim removed 6 bases at V and 4 bases at J, leaving 6 bases unmatched. Per the germline V gene, CDR1 is ENHRY and CDR2 is SYGVKD. The sequenced template was cDNA made from the entire isolated RNA. Sequenced by immunoSEQ multiplex PCR; TCRdb stores in-frame clones only, minus some. The sample gives approximately 260,000 clones, around 21% of which show up once; 0.028% is in the top ten. Note on this clone: Antigen: not known.

The chain recombines TRBV10-3 with TRBJ2-3; 11 bases agree with TRBD2. This TCR was sampled from a woman in her forties with type 1 diabetes. Sequenced: naive CD4+ T cells from blood. The CDR3 is CAIRETSGNPDTQYF. DNA for the CDR3: TGTGCCATCAGGGAGACTAGCGGGAATCCAGATACGCAGTATTTT.